These 7 T cell receptor beta chains share one sample of origin, sequenced in a study of glioma-infiltrating T cells after dendritic cell vaccination. Sequencing was performed with immunoSEQ multiplex PCR; in TCRdb, only in-frame clones are kept and a portion is missing. Among roughly 70,000 clones listed, around 79% were seen once. Sequencing used blood, obtained before dendritic cell vaccination. The origin of the receptors is a human donor with glioblastoma.

In this sample, this clone turned up many times. V usage is TRBV10-3 and J usage is TRBJ2-3, with D hard to call. The V gene lost 0 bases and the J gene lost 0 bases, with 7 bases spanning the gap. The CDR3 is 15 amino acids. Germline V gives CDR1 ENHRY, CDR2 SYGVKD. In nucleotides, the CDR3 is TGTGCCATCAGTGAGTCCGAGTCTAGCACAGATACGCAGTATTTT. It yields the protein CAISESESSTDTQYF.

V and J are TRBV30 and TRBJ2-1; TRBD2 aligns across 12 bases. CDR3 length: 15 amino acids. V dropped 4 bases and J dropped 4; count of bases not matched to a gene: 5. Germline CDR1 GTSNPN, CDR2 SVGIG (reference sequence). The CDR3 nucleotides are TGTGCCTGGACCTCTAGCGGGAGGGGGTACAATGAGCAGTTCTTC. This encodes CAWTSSGRGYNEQFF.

The CDR3 DNA follows: TGCGCCAGCAGCTTGGGGGTGAGGCGGGAGATGGTTGATACGCAGTATTTT. Amino acids: CASSLGVRREMVDTQYF. The chain combines TRBV5-1 with TRBJ2-3; 7 bases agree with TRBD2. The J segment lost 6 bases and the V segment lost 0 bases, leaving 13 bases of the junction unmatched. The CDR3 loop spans 17 amino acids. Germline assignment: CDR1 SGHRS and CDR2 YFSETQ.

This clone was recorded once. V gene TRBV27 combines with J gene TRBJ1-4; possibly TRBD1 for D (5 bases). CDR1 is MNHEY and CDR2 is SMNVEV in the germline V gene (reference sequence). Trimming took 4 bases from V and 2 from J, leaving 11 bases between them. The CDR3 contains 15 residues. The CDR3 DNA follows: TGTGCCAGCAGTTCTAGCGGGACTACTAATGAAAAACTGTTTTTT. Protein product: CASSSSGTTNEKLFF.

Here the CDR3 DNA reads TGTGCCAGCGGCGGCAGCACAGATACGCAGTATTTT. Translated, it gives CASGGSTDTQYF. The rearrangement uses TRBV7-3 and TRBJ2-3, with no clear D. The germline V gene has CDR1 SGHTA and CDR2 FQGTGA. V gave up 8 bases and J gave up 0 bases, with 6 bases separating them. This CDR3 has 12 amino acids.

V is TRBV14 and J is TRBJ2-1, with D perhaps matching TRBD2 (6 bases). Trimming removed 0 bases from V and 8 bases from J, with 11 bases in between. The CDR3 is 14 residues long. CDR1 is SGHDN, CDR2 FVKESK, per germline. CDR3: CASSQEDYRDEQFF. As DNA, the CDR3 is TGTGCCAGCAGCCAAGAGGACTATCGGGATGAGCAGTTCTTC.

This sequence joins TRBV5-1 and TRBJ2-7; TRBD1 aligns across 11 bases. From germline, CDR1 is SGHRS and CDR2 YFSETQ. The junction had 7 bases not matched to a gene; V was cut back by 4 bases and J by 4 bases. This CDR3 is 15 amino acids long. CDR3 region: CASSVGTGGAYEQYF. The CDR3 nucleotides read TGCGCCAGCAGCGTGGGGACAGGGGGTGCTTACGAGCAGTACTTC.